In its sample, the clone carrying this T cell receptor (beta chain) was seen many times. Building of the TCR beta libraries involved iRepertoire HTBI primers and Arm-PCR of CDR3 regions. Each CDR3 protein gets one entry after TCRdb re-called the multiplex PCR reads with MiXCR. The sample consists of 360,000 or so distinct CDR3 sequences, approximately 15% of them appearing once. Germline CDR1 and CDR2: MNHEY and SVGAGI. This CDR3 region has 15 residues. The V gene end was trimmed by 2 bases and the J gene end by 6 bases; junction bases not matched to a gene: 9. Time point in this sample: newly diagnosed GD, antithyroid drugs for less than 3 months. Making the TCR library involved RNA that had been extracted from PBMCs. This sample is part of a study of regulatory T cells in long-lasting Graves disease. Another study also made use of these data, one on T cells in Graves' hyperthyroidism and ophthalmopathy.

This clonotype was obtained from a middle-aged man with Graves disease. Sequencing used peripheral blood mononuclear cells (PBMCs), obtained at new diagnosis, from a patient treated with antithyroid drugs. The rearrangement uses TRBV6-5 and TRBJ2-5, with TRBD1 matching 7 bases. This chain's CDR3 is CASSYPAEGAKTQYF. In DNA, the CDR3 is TGTGCCAGCAGTTACCCTGCTGAGGGGGCGAAGACCCAGTACTTC.